This record looks at one TCR beta chain sequence and its context. Its antigen is currently unknown. The data derive from a study of shared clonotypes between healthy human individuals. Study-wide background: Donor ages ranged 18 to 49 years: a couple of women, a few men. Study-wide points: Clonotypes not shared had lower generation probabilities than those common to all four donors.

This CDR3 comprises 16 residues. Germline V CDR1 and CDR2: MNHEY, SVGAGI. J was trimmed by 3 bases and V by 2 bases; bases with no gene match: 7. The repertoire was sequenced with immunoSEQ multiplex PCR; TCRdb's copy has only in-frame clones and lacks some. Among roughly 2.2 million clones listed, 85% to 95% were seen once. The TCR originated in a young man in good health. Some clones in this sample may be carry-over from other donors' samples. The chain employs TRBV6-5 and TRBJ2-3; 8 nucleotides match TRBD2. Sequencing input: naive CD4+ T cells from PBMCs. The subset was: CD45RA+ positively selected. CDR3 sequence: CASSYPGGGRTDTQYF. The DNA for the CDR3 is TGTGCCAGCAGTTACCCGGGGGGCGGGAGGACAGATACGCAGTATTTT.